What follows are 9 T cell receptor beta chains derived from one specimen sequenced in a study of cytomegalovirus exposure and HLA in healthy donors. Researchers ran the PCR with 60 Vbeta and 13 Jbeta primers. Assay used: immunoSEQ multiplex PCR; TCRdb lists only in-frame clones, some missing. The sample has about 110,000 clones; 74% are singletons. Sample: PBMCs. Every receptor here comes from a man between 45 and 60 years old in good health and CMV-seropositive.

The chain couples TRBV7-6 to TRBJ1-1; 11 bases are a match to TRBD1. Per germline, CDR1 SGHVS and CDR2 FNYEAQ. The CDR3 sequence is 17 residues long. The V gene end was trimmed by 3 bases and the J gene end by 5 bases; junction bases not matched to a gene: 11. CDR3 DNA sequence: TGTGCCAGCAGCTTCCTCGCTCTGGGACAGGGGGGGACTGAAGCTTTCTTT. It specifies CASSFLALGQGGTEAFF.

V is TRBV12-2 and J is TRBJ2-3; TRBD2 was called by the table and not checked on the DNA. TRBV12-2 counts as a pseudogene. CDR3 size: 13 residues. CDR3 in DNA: TGTGCAAGTCCAAACTGGGGGGGCTATACGCAGTATTTT. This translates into CASPNWGGYTQYF.

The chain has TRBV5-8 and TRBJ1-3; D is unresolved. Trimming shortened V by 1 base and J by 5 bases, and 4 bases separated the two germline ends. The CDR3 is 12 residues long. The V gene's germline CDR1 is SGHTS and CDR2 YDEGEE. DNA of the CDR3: TGTGCCAGCAGCTTGTATAGAAACACCATATATTTT. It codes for CASSLYRNTIYF.

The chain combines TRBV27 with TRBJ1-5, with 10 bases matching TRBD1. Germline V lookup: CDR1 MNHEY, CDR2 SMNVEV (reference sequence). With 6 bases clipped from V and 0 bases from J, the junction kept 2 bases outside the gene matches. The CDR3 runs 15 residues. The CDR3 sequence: CASRTGGDSNQPQHF. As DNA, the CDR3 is TGTGCCAGCAGGACAGGGGGCGATAGCAATCAGCCCCAGCATTTT.

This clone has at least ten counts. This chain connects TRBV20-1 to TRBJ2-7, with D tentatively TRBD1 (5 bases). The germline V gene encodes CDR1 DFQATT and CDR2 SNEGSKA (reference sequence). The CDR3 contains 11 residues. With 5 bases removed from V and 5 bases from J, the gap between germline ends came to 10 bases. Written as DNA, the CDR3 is TGCAGTGCTCAGGGTATCGACGAGCAGTACTTC. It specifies CSAQGIDEQYF.

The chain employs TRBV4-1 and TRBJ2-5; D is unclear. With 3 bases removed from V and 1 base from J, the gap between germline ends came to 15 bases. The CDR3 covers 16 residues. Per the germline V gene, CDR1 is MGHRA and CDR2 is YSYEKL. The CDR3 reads CASSQAEGEFQETQYF. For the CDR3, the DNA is TGCGCCAGCAGCCAGGCCGAAGGAGAATTCCAAGAGACCCAGTACTTC.

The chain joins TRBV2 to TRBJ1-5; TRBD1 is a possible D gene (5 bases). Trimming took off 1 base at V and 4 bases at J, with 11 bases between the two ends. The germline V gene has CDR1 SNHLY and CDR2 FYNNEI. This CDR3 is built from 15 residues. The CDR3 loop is CASSEDSTANQPQHF. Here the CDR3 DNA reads TGTGCCAGCAGTGAAGATTCGACAGCTAATCAGCCCCAGCATTTT.

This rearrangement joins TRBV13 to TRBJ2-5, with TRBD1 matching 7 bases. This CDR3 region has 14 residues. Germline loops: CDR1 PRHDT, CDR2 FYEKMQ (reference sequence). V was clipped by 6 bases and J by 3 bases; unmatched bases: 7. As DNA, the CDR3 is TGTGCCAGCAGATCTAGGACAGGTGAAGAGACCCAGTACTTC. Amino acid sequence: CASRSRTGEETQYF.

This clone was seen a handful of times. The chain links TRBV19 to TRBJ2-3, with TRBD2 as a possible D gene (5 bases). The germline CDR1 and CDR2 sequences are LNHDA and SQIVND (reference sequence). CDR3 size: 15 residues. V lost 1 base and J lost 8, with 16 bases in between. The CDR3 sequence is CASSIGTGNGRTQYF. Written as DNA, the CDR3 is TGTGCCAGTAGTATAGGGACTGGAAATGGCCGTACGCAGTATTTT.